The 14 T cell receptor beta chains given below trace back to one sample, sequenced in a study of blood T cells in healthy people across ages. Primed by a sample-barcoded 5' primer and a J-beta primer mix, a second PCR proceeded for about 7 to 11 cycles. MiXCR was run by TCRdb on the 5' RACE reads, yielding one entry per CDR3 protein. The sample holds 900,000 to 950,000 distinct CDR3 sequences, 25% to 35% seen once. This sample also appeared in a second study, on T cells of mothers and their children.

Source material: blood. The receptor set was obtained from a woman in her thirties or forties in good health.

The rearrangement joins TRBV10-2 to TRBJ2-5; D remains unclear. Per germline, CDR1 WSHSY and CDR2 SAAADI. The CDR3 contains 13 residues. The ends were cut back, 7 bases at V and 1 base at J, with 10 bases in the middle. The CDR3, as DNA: TGCGCCAGCACCGAGCAGATCCAAGAGACCCAGTACTTC. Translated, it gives CASTEQIQETQYF.

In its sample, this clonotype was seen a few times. The CDR3 protein is CASSYSIRGDSPLHF. CDR3 sequence (DNA): TGTGCCAGCAGTTACTCGATCAGGGGGGATTCACCCCTCCACTTT. V gene TRBV6-2 or TRBV6-3 combines with J gene TRBJ1-6; TRBD1 agrees at 7 bases. The length of the CDR3 is 15 residues. With 0 bases clipped from V and 8 bases from J, the junction kept 4 bases outside the gene matches. Germline loops: CDR1 MNHEY, CDR2 SVGEGT.

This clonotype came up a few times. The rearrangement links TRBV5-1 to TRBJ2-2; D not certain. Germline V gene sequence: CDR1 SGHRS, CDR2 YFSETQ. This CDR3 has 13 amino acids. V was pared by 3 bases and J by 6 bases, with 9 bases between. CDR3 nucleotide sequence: TGCGCCAGCAGCTCAAACTACGCCGGGGAGCTGTTTTTT. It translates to CASSSNYAGELFF.

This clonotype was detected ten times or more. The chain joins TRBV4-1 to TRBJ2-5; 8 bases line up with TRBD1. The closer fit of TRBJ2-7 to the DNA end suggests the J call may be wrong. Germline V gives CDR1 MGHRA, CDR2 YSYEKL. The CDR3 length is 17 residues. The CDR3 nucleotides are TGCGCCAGCAGCCAAAGGGGGGATCAGGGGGCGATATACGAGCAGTACTTC. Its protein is CASSQRGDQGAIYEQYF.

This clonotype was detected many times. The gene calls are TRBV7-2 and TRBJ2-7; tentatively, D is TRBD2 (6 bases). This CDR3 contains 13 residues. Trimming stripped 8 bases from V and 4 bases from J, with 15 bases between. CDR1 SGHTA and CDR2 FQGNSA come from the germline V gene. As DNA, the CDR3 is TGTGCCAGCTCGGGACTCCCGGGGTACGAGCAGTACTTC. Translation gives CASSGLPGYEQYF.

CDR3 sequence reads: CASSEFSGGGDEQFF. As DNA, the CDR3 is TGTGCCAGCAGTGAGTTTAGCGGGGGGGGAGATGAGCAGTTCTTC. The chain is built from TRBV25-1 and TRBJ2-1; 11 positions match TRBD2. The CDR3 contains 15 residues. In germline, CDR1 is MGHDK, CDR2 SYGVNS. V lost 3 bases and J lost 8; bases outside the gene matches: 6.

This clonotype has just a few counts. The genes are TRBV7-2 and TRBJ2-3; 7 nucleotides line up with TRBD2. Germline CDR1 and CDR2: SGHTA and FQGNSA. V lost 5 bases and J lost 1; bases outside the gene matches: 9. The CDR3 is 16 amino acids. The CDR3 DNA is TGTGCCAGCAGCCCAAGATGGGGAGGGGGCACAGATACGCAGTATTTT. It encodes CASSPRWGGGTDTQYF.

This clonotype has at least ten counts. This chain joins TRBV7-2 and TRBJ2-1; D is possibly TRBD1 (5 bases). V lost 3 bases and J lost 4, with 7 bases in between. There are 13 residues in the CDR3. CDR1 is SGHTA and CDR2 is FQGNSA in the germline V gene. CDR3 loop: CASSFRGYNEQFF. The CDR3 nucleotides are TGTGCCAGCAGCTTTAGGGGTTACAATGAGCAGTTCTTC.

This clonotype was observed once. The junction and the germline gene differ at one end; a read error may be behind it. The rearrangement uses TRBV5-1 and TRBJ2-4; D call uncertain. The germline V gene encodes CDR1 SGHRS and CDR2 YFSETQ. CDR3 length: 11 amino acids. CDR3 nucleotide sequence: TGCGCCAGCAGCTTGGAAGGTGAGAGACACTTC. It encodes CASSLEGERHF.

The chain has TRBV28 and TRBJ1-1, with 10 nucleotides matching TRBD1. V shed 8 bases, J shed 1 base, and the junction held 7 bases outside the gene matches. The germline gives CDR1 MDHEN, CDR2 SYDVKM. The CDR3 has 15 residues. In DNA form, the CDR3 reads TGTGCCAGCCTCAGGGGGACAGGGGCGAACACTGAAGCTTTCTTT. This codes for CASLRGTGANTEAFF.

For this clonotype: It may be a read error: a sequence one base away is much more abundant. CDR3 nucleotides: TGCAGCGTCGCAGGGGGCGCGGTTGAAGCTTTCTTT. This codes for CSVAGGAVEAFF. The V and J genes are TRBV29-1 and TRBJ1-1; 8 bases align to TRBD1. The CDR3 loop spans 12 amino acids. CDR1 is SQVTM, CDR2 ANQGSEA, per germline. V was clipped by 6 bases and J by 7 bases; unmatched bases: 7. The full variable domain, completed using reference TRBV29-1 and TRBJ1-1, is SAVISQKPSRDICQRGTSLTIQCQVDSQVTMMFWYRQQPGQSLTLIATANQGSEATYESGFVIDKFPISRPNLTFSTLTVSNMSPEDSSIYLCSVAGGAVEAFFGQGTRLTVV.

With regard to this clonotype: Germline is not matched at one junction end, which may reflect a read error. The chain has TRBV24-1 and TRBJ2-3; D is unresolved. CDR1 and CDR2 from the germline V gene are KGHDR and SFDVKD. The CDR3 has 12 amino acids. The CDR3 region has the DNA TGTGCCACCGGTGATAAACCAGATACGCAGTATTTT. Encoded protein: CATGDKPDTQYF.

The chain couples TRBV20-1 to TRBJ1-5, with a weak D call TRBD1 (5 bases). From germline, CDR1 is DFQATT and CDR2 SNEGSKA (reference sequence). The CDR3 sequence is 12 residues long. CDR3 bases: TGCAGGGATTCTGGGGCGGATCAGCCCCAGCATTTT. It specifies CRDSGADQPQHF.

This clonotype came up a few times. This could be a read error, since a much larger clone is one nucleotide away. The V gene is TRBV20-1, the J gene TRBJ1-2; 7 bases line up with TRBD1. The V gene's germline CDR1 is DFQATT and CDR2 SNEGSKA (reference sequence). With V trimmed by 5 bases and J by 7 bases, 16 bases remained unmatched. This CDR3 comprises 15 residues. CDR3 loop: CSAREGTVRASGYTF. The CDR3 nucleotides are TGCAGTGCTCGTGAGGGGACAGTCCGTGCTAGTGGCTACACCTTC.